The clone carrying this T cell receptor (beta chain) was observed a few times. Its antigen is not identified. The data are from a study of T cells in lung cancer brain metastases. General study results and limits: Brain metastases had fewer unique productive clones than primaries (median about 1,500 versus 4,500).

Paired samples had equal genomic DNA input, ranging about 2.24 to 4.92 ug. The repertoire was sequenced with immunoSEQ multiplex PCR; TCRdb's copy has only in-frame clones and lacks some. The sample has 5,000 to 6,500 clones, roughly 80% seen once; the top ten hold roughly 6.1%. The V gene's germline CDR1 is SGDLS and CDR2 YYNGEE. Trimming left V 4 bases short and J 8 bases short, with 13 bases between. The length of the CDR3 is 13 residues. The sequencing input was tumor tissue from a brain metastasis. This receptor was taken from a man aged 50 to 60 with non-small cell lung cancer that had spread to the brain. The rearrangement links TRBV9 to TRBJ1-3; tentatively, D is TRBD1 (5 bases). CDR3 nucleotides: TGTGCCAGCAGCCCGGGACCCCAGGACACCATATATTTT. Its protein is CASSPGPQDTIYF.